This T cell receptor (beta chain) was captured by sequencing in a study of regulatory T cells in long-lasting Graves disease. Both iRepertoire HTBI primers and Arm-PCR of CDR3 regions were used to build the TCR beta libraries. MiXCR was run by TCRdb on the multiplex PCR reads, yielding one entry per CDR3 protein. The sample consists of a few hundred thousand distinct CDR3 sequences, roughly 25% of them appearing once. Overall study findings and caveats: Persistent patients shared fewer than 3,500 public clonotypes among themselves. Newly diagnosed patients shared fewer, at about 890.

The CDR3 spans 14 residues. Germline-derived CDR1 and CDR2 are MGHDK and SYGVNS. Trimming left V 2 bases short and J 4 bases short, with 11 bases between. The time point here: persistent/refractory GD, antithyroid drugs over 5 years with positive TRAb. RNA from PBMCs was the source of the TCR library. In its sample, this clonotype was seen many times. Its antigen is unknown. The material was peripheral blood mononuclear cells (PBMCs), obtained when the disease was refractory, from a patient treated with antithyroid drugs. The TCR sequence derives from a woman in her forties with Graves disease. The chain combines TRBV25-1 with TRBJ1-1; D unresolved. CDR3 DNA: TGTGCCAGCAGTGAAGATAATCCGGGCACTGAAGCTTTCTTT. Protein product: CASSEDNPGTEAFF.